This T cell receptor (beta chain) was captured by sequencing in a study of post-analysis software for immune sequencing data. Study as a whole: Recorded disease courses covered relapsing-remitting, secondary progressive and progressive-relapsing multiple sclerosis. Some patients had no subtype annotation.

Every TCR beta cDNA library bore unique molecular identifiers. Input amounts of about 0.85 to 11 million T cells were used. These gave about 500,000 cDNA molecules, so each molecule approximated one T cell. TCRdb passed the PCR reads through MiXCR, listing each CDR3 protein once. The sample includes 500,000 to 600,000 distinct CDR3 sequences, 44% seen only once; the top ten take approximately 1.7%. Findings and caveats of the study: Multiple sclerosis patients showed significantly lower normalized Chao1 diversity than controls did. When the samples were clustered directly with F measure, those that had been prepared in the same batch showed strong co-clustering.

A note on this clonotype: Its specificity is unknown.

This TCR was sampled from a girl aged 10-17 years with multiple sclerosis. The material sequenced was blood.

CDR3 region: CSAYRLHTEAFF. The CDR3 coding sequence is TGCAGTGCTTACAGACTTCACACTGAAGCTTTCTTT. V usage is TRBV20-1 and J usage is TRBJ1-1; D unclear. The germline V gene encodes CDR1 DFQATT and CDR2 SNEGSKA (reference sequence). This CDR3 contains 12 residues. Trimming took 5 bases from V and 3 from J, leaving 10 bases between them.